Presented here are 32 T cell receptor beta chains from one specimen sequenced in a study of T cells in Graves' hyperthyroidism and ophthalmopathy (dated by TCRdb to between 2017 and 2020). Library creation used multiplex PCR. The sequencing machine was an Illumina HiSeq 2000. The TCR beta CDR3 regions were amplified from RNA transcripts. The first round of RT-PCR for the TCR CDR3 was performed with the HTBI primer set and the Qiagen OneStep RT-PCR kit. The public reads were reanalyzed by TCRdb: fastp trimming at Q25, MiXCR alignment, in-frame beta chains only. Under each unique CDR3 protein, matching rows form one entry showing the most common genes and DNA. The sample records a few hundred thousand distinct CDR3 sequences, roughly 46% of which are singletons. 8.2% of the sample is held by the ten biggest clonotypes. Source material: peripheral blood or thyroid tissue (not recorded which). Every receptor here comes from a woman younger than 30 with Graves' hyperthyroidism. Donor details come from another sample of the same person, matched by shared clones.

The chain employs TRBV9 and TRBJ1-2; D may be TRBD1 (5 bases). Trimming stripped 0 bases from V and 4 bases from J, with 16 bases between. Germline V gives CDR1 SGDLS, CDR2 YYNGEE. The CDR3 loop spans 16 amino acids. The CDR3, as DNA: TGTGCCAGCAGCGTAGGGGGGTTGGAACCCTTCTATGGCTACACCTTC. Protein sequence: CASSVGGLEPFYGYTF.

The sample holds a few counts of this clonotype. The gene calls are TRBV4-1 and TRBJ1-2, with 9 bases matching TRBD1. CDR1 is MGHRA, CDR2 YSYEKL, per germline. Germline trimming cut 9 bases from V and 3 bases from J; bases unmatched to any gene: 5. This CDR3 is built from 13 residues. DNA for the CDR3: TGCGCCAGTAGGACAGGGGAAGACTATGGCTACACCTTC. The encoded protein is CASRTGEDYGYTF.

The genes are TRBV19 and TRBJ1-2; maybe TRBD1 (6 bases). The CDR3 contains 15 residues. CDR1 and CDR2 (germline): LNHDA, SQIVND (reference sequence). Trimming took 5 bases from V and 0 from J, leaving 13 bases between them. CDR3 amino acids: CASSPEGHPNYGYTF. The DNA of the CDR3 is TGTGCCAGTAGTCCAGAGGGACATCCTAACTATGGCTACACCTTC.

The V call is TRBV10-3, the J call TRBJ2-5; D is uncertain. Germline lookup yields CDR1 ENHRY and CDR2 SYGVKD. The V gene lost 4 bases and the J gene lost 2 bases, with 11 bases spanning the gap. This CDR3 comprises 14 residues. In DNA, the CDR3 is TGTGCCATCAGTGCCAGCACCCAGCAAGAGACCCAGTACTTC. It yields the protein CAISASTQQETQYF.

This chain links TRBV7-2 with TRBJ1-1; 7 bases align to TRBD1. CDR1 and CDR2 from the germline V gene are SGHTA and FQGNSA. The ends lost 5 bases at V and 0 bases at J; junction bases unmatched: 9. The length of the CDR3 is 16 residues. Here the CDR3 reads CASSPRRDSLNTEAFF. The CDR3 coding sequence is TGTGCCAGCAGCCCGCGGCGGGACAGCCTGAACACTGAAGCTTTCTTT.

This clonotype was counted once. A much larger clonotype is one base distant, so this may be a read error. V usage is TRBV2 and J usage is TRBJ1-4; D not certain. In germline, CDR1 is SNHLY, CDR2 FYNNEI. CDR3 length: 16 amino acids. Trimming removed 1 base at V and 2 bases at J, with 11 bases between. DNA of the CDR3: TGTGCCAGCAGTGAAGGGGGATCGGCGACTAATGAAAAACTGTTTTTT. As protein: CASSEGGSATNEKLFF.

The table lists this clonotype with many counts. The rearrangement links TRBV20-1 to TRBJ2-7, with a weak D call TRBD1 (6 bases). Trimming removed 5 bases from V and 3 bases from J, with 8 bases in between. This CDR3 region has 11 residues. The V gene's germline CDR1 is DFQATT and CDR2 SNEGSKA (reference sequence). The CDR3 protein is CSASQGYEQYF. CDR3 DNA sequence: TGCAGTGCTTCACAGGGCTACGAGCAGTACTTC.

At least ten counts were recorded for this clonotype. The V and J genes are TRBV29-1 and TRBJ1-1; unclear D gene. Trimming cost V 6 bases and J 4 bases, with 15 bases left between them. This CDR3 spans 13 amino acids. CDR1 and CDR2 (germline): SQVTM, ANQGSEA. Here the CDR3 DNA reads TGCAGCGTACGACGAGGAGGCACCACTGAAGCTTTCTTT. Translation gives CSVRRGGTTEAFF.

Remarks on this clonotype: The CDR3 does not close with the conserved phenylalanine or tryptophan, likely indicating a read error. CDR3 in DNA: TGCGCCAGCAGCCCGGGCGACAGGGGATGGACTGAAGCTTTCTAT. Translating gives CASSPGDRGWTEAFY. The chain has TRBV5-1 and TRBJ1-1; 8 bases are shared with TRBD1. Trimming removed 4 bases from V and 5 bases from J; junction bases left unmatched: 10. The CDR3 has 15 residues. Germline V gene lookup returns CDR1 SGHRS and CDR2 YFSETQ.

The rearrangement uses TRBV20-1 and TRBJ2-5; the D call may be TRBD1 or TRBD2 (5 bases each). The CDR3 is made up of 14 amino acids. Germline V gene data show CDR1 as DFQATT and CDR2 as SNEGSKA (reference sequence). V was trimmed by 3 bases and J by 1 base, leaving 12 bases between them. The CDR3 DNA reads TGCAGTGCTAGCGAAAATGGGGGCCAAGAGACCCAGTACTTC. This sequence encodes CSASENGGQETQYF.

This sequence joins TRBV29-1 and TRBJ2-1; possibly TRBD1 for D (7 bases). CDR1 is SQVTM, CDR2 ANQGSEA, per germline. This CDR3 is built from 15 residues. V lost 4 bases and J lost 4, with 17 bases in between. The CDR3 is CSVGRDSAEYNEQFF. CDR3 nucleotides: TGCAGCGTTGGGAGGGACAGTGCGGAGTACAATGAGCAGTTCTTC.

This clonotype was seen only a few times. This rearrangement joins TRBV7-2 to TRBJ2-7, with TRBD2 matching 13 bases. V shed 7 bases, J shed 6 bases, and the junction held 6 bases outside the gene matches. CDR3 size: 14 residues. Germline values: CDR1 SGHTA, CDR2 FQGNSA. CDR3 protein: CASTRTSGRREQYF. The CDR3 coding sequence is TGTGCCAGCACTAGGACTAGCGGGAGACGCGAGCAGTACTTC.

In its sample, this clonotype was seen many times. The rearrangement joins TRBV7-3 to TRBJ1-1; D unclear. V was clipped by 4 bases and J by 4 bases, with 10 bases between them. The CDR3 length is 13 residues. Looked up from germline, CDR1 is SGHTA and CDR2 is FQGTGA. The CDR3 DNA reads as TGTGCCAGCAGCTCAACCTCAGGCACTGAAGCTTTCTTT. Encoded protein: CASSSTSGTEAFF.

This clonotype was observed at least ten times. This chain links TRBV24-1 with TRBJ2-5; D perhaps matches TRBD2 (5 bases). Germline loops: CDR1 KGHDR, CDR2 SFDVKD. This CDR3 comprises 16 residues. Trimming shortened V by 0 bases and J by 2 bases, and 12 bases separated the two germline ends. For the CDR3, the DNA is TGTGCCACCAGTGATTTGCGGGGAACAATACAAGAGACCCAGTACTTC. It codes for CATSDLRGTIQETQYF.

This chain links TRBV7-9 with TRBJ2-1, with D possibly matching TRBD2 (5 bases). V lost 6 bases and J lost 12, with 12 bases in between. This CDR3 is built from 11 residues. Germline V gene data show CDR1 as SEHNR and CDR2 as FQNEAQ (reference sequence). The CDR3 loop is CASRDPSGQFF. CDR3 nucleotide sequence: TGTGCCAGCAGAGACCCGAGCGGGCAGTTCTTC.

The rearrangement joins TRBV29-1 to TRBJ1-2; 9 positions agree with TRBD1. The germline V gene encodes CDR1 SQVTM and CDR2 ANQGSEA. The CDR3 runs 13 residues. V lost 1 base, J lost 6 bases, and 3 bases stayed unmatched. The CDR3 protein is CSVEGTGVDGYTF. DNA of the CDR3: TGCAGCGTTGAAGGGACAGGGGTGGATGGCTACACCTTC. Drawing the rest from reference TRBV29-1 and TRBJ1-2, the complete variable domain is SAVISQKPSRDICQRGTSLTIQCQVDSQVTMMFWYRQQPGQSLTLIATANQGSEATYESGFVIDKFPISRPNLTFSTLTVSNMSPEDSSIYLCSVEGTGVDGYTFGSGTRLTVV.

J is TRBJ2-5 and V is TRBV20-1, with D unresolved. V was trimmed by 3 bases and J by 5 bases, leaving 13 bases between them. The CDR3 is 13 amino acids. Germline CDR1 is DFQATT and CDR2 is SNEGSKA (reference sequence). CDR3 DNA sequence: TGCAGTGCTAGGGAAGGTCCCGGGGAGACCCAGTACTTC. Its protein product is CSAREGPGETQYF.

This clonotype came up a few times. This sequence joins TRBV20-1 and TRBJ2-7; 8 nucleotides agree with TRBD2. CDR3 size: 13 residues. The V gene end was trimmed by 1 base and the J gene end by 7 bases; junction bases not matched to a gene: 6. CDR1 DFQATT and CDR2 SNEGSKA come from the germline V gene (reference sequence). CDR3 DNA: TGCAGTGCTAGAGCCTCGGGAGGGCCTGAGCAGTACTTC. Its protein product is CSARASGGPEQYF.

The chain links TRBV20-1 to TRBJ1-2; D not certain. V lost 2 bases and J 5 bases, leaving 12 bases between the germline ends. The CDR3 contains 13 residues. CDR1 and CDR2 from the germline V gene are DFQATT and SNEGSKA (reference sequence). CDR3 region: CSARPVDGYGYTF. The CDR3 bases are TGCAGTGCTAGACCGGTCGATGGATATGGCTACACCTTC.

Notes on this clonotype: A clone one base away is much larger, so this may be a read error. This chain links TRBV5-1 with TRBJ2-7, with 7 bases matching TRBD1. This CDR3 region has 14 residues. Germline V gene sequence: CDR1 SGHRS, CDR2 YFSETQ. CDR3 sequence (DNA): TGCGCCGGCAGCTTGGAAGGGACAGACTACGAGCAGTACTTC. This gives the protein CAGSLEGTDYEQYF.

The chain joins TRBV29-1 to TRBJ1-2, with 8 bases matching TRBD1. V lost 8 bases and J lost 5; bases outside the gene matches: 10. Germline CDR1 and CDR2: SQVTM and ANQGSEA. The CDR3 contains 13 residues. CDR3 protein: CSSVTGGGYGYTF. CDR3 nucleotide sequence: TGCAGCTCCGTTACAGGGGGAGGTTATGGCTACACCTTC.

Remarks on this clonotype: The CDR3 does not close with the conserved phenylalanine or tryptophan, likely indicating a read error. The chain links TRBV7-9 to TRBJ1-6; maybe TRBD1 (5 bases). The CDR3 loop spans 15 amino acids. Germline V gene sequence: CDR1 SEHNR, CDR2 FQNEAQ (reference sequence). The CDR3 loop reads CASSLGARADSPLHL. In DNA form, the CDR3 reads TGTGCCAGCAGCTTAGGCGCCAGGGCTGATTCGCCCCTCCACCTT.

The chain carries TRBV14 and TRBJ2-7; 9 bases agree with TRBD1. Trimming removed 6 bases from V and 5 bases from J; junction bases left unmatched: 11. This CDR3 contains 15 residues. Germline V gene sequence: CDR1 SGHDN, CDR2 FVKESK. The CDR3 loop is CASSPAGTGWNEQYF. The CDR3 nucleotides are TGTGCCAGCAGTCCTGCCGGGACAGGGTGGAACGAGCAGTACTTC. The full variable domain, with the rest looked up from reference TRBV14 and TRBJ2-7, is EAGVTQFPSHSVIEKGQTVTLRCDPISGHDNLYWYRRVMGKEIKFLLHFVKESKQDESGMPNNRFLAERTGGTYSTLKVQPAELEDSGVYFCASSPAGTGWNEQYFGPGTRLTVT.

V is TRBV10-3 and J is TRBJ2-5; D is possibly TRBD1 (8 bases). The germline V and J ends were trimmed by 6 bases and 6 bases, with 20 bases remaining between them. The CDR3 runs 15 residues. Germline V lookup: CDR1 ENHRY, CDR2 SYGVKD. The CDR3 nucleotides are TGTGCCATCAGCGACACAGGGGGGGTCTCGCAGACCCAGTACTTC. This gives the protein CAISDTGGVSQTQYF.

This clonotype was picked up many times. CDR3 sequence reads: CASSVEAGWMNTEAFF. The CDR3 DNA sequence: TGTGCCAGCAGCGTAGAAGCAGGGTGGATGAACACTGAAGCTTTCTTT. V usage is TRBV9 and J usage is TRBJ1-1; the D gene is possibly TRBD1 (5 bases). V was cut by 0 bases and J by 0 bases, with 12 bases left in between. CDR1 and CDR2 from the germline V gene are SGDLS and YYNGEE. The CDR3 runs 16 residues.

This clonotype appeared a single time. This chain connects TRBV29-1 to TRBJ2-5; 7 nucleotides agree with TRBD2. Trimming removed 8 bases from V and 8 bases from J; junction bases left unmatched: 11. Germline CDR1 is SQVTM and CDR2 is ANQGSEA. The CDR3 is 12 residues long. CDR3 sequence reads: CSHPGAGVTQYF. Here the CDR3 DNA reads TGCAGCCATCCGGGTGCGGGAGTAACCCAGTACTTC.

This clonotype was seen a few times. The rearrangement links TRBV29-1 to TRBJ2-5; 7 bases line up with TRBD1. This CDR3 is built from 13 residues. Unmatched junction bases numbered 10, after V lost 7 bases and J lost 5 bases. CDR1 and CDR2 (germline): SQVTM, ANQGSEA. The CDR3 region has the DNA TGCAGCGCCCGACAGGGCCCAATGGAGACCCAGTACTTC. This gives the protein CSARQGPMETQYF. The entire variable domain, with the rest obtained from reference TRBV29-1 and TRBJ2-5, is as follows: SAVISQKPSRDICQRGTSLTIQCQVDSQVTMMFWYRQQPGQSLTLIATANQGSEATYESGFVIDKFPISRPNLTFSTLTVSNMSPEDSSIYLCSARQGPMETQYFGPGTRLLVL.

This clonotype was found a few times. Here the CDR3 reads CASTTPLPHTGELFF. In DNA, the CDR3 is TGTGCCAGCACCACCCCCTTACCGCACACCGGGGAGCTGTTTTTT. The rearrangement links TRBV7-9 to TRBJ2-2; D not certain. CDR1 SEHNR and CDR2 FQNEAQ come from the germline V gene (reference sequence). This CDR3 has 15 amino acids. Trimming took 7 bases from V and 3 from J, leaving 15 bases between them.

The V call is TRBV9, the J call TRBJ2-7, with TRBD1 matching 11 bases. This CDR3 region has 15 residues. Germline V gene lookup returns CDR1 SGDLS and CDR2 YYNGEE. With V trimmed by 4 bases and J by 7 bases, 10 bases remained unmatched. The CDR3 protein is CASSPRTGGVGEQYF. CDR3 in DNA: TGTGCCAGCAGCCCCCGGACAGGGGGCGTGGGGGAGCAGTACTTC.

The V gene is TRBV7-2, the J gene TRBJ1-2; D is possibly TRBD1 (5 bases). This CDR3 spans 13 amino acids. CDR1 and CDR2 from the germline V gene are SGHTA and FQGNSA. Trimming left V 2 bases short and J 4 bases short, with 8 bases between. CDR3 in amino acids: CASSLWGSYGYTF. For the CDR3, the DNA is TGTGCCAGCAGCTTATGGGGGAGCTATGGCTACACCTTC.

This clonotype has a handful of counts. The J gene is TRBJ2-5, the V gene TRBV7-2; D unclear. This CDR3 has 16 amino acids. V lost 5 bases to trimming and J lost 5 bases, with 21 bases between them. CDR1 is SGHTA and CDR2 is FQGNSA in the germline V gene. The CDR3 DNA reads as TGTGCCAGCAGCCAAGACCCCGCTCCGATCGGGGAGACCCAGTACTTC. As protein: CASSQDPAPIGETQYF.

This chain joins TRBV12-5 and TRBJ2-7, with D possibly being TRBD2 (6 bases). Germline V gene lookup returns CDR1 LGHNT and CDR2 FRNRAP. With 5 bases removed from V and 5 bases from J, the gap between germline ends came to 16 bases. CDR3 length: 14 amino acids. The CDR3 loop reads CASGLRDSVHEQYF. In nucleotides, the CDR3 is TGTGCTAGTGGTCTCCGGGACTCTGTACACGAGCAGTACTTC. The entire variable domain, with the rest obtained from reference TRBV12-5 and TRBJ2-7, is as follows: DARVTQTPRHKVTEMGQEVTMRCQPILGHNTVFWYRQTMMQGLELLAYFRNRAPLDDSGMPKDRFSAEMPDATLATLKIQPSEPRDSAVYFCASGLRDSVHEQYFGPGTRLTVT.